The sequence of this TCR beta chain was determined in a study of T cells after posttransplantation cyclophosphamide. Study results and limitations: Recipient CMV seropositivity and CMV reactivation strongly tracked TRB clonality. Later post-transplant blood repertoires were often dominated by donor CD8+ memory clones. TRB overlap between skin or GI tissue T cells and blood was limited.

A marrow graft followed busulfan-fludarabine conditioning, with cyclophosphamide on days +3 and +4. This clone appeared many times. Its cognate antigen is unknown. Some clones are missing from TCRdb's copy, which holds only in-frame ones; the method was immunoSEQ multiplex PCR. The sample yields about 10,000 clones, without any singletons. The CDR3 runs 15 residues. Deletions cut 2 bases from V and 3 bases from J, with 13 bases between. The germline CDR1 and CDR2 sequences are SEHNR and FQNEAQ (reference sequence). The TCR originated in a female patient in her thirties or forties who received an allogeneic stem cell transplant from a related donor, was CMV-positive, and had no GVHD. Some T cells may be supplied by the graft donor. Sample: PBMCs, taken after allogeneic stem cell transplant with posttransplant cyclophosphamide. The V call is TRBV7-9, the J call TRBJ1-2, with D unclear. CDR3 amino acids: CASSLQENWDYGYTF. In DNA form, the CDR3 reads TGTGCCAGCAGCTTACAGGAAAACTGGGACTATGGCTACACCTTC.